Following are 27 T cell receptor beta chains from one sample sequenced in a study of T cells in women clearing cervical HPV infection. Generated by immunoSEQ multiplex PCR, the TCRdb table keeps only in-frame clones and is missing some. The sample table sets out about 26,000 clones. The sequencing input was blood buffy coat. The receptors were sampled from a woman between 18 and 70 years old with a cervical HPV16 infection that either progressed to CIN3+ or cleared (not recorded which).

Comments on this clone: The CDR3 extends 3 residues past the end of the read, so its final part is completed from the germline J gene. V gene TRBV5-4 combines with J gene TRBJ2-3; 9 nucleotides agree with TRBD2. The CDR3 runs to 15 residues. J lost 1 base, V lost 1 base, and 1 base had no gene match. In germline, CDR1 is SGHNT, CDR2 YYREEE (reference sequence). CDR3 DNA, as far as it was read: TGTGCCAGCAGCTTGAGGACTAGCGGCACAGATACG. Protein product: CASSLRTSGTDT. The CDR3 in its entirety is CASSLRTSGTDTQYF.

Concerning this clone: Sequencing ends 3 residues short of the CDR3 end; the germline J gene provides the rest. The V call is TRBV6-1, the J call TRBJ1-1; D may be TRBD1 (6 bases). CDR3 length: 15 residues. In germline, CDR1 is MNHNS, CDR2 SASEGT. V shed 2 bases and J shed 1 base, with 11 bases lying between them. Incomplete CDR3 DNA: TGTGCCAGCAGTGAAATAAGGGGGGGGAACACTGAA. Its translation is CASSEIRGGNTE. The whole CDR3 sequence reads CASSEIRGGNTEAFF.

CDR3 DNA (partial): TGTGCCAGCAGCTACGGACAGGGGGAAAGGAACACC. Protein sequence: CASSYGQGERNT. The whole CDR3 sequence reads CASSYGQGERNTIYF. The rearrangement uses TRBV13 and TRBJ1-3, with 10 bases identical to TRBD1. The read terminates 3 residues before the CDR3 end, so the remaining end is supplied by the germline J gene. This CDR3 comprises 15 residues. Germline V gene sequence: CDR1 PRHDT, CDR2 FYEKMQ (reference sequence). The V and J ends lost 4 bases and 7 bases, in that order; junction bases with no gene match: 7.

Remarks on this clone: The junction and the germline gene differ at one end; a read error may be behind it. The CDR3 end falls 3 residues outside the read, so it is completed with the germline J gene. This rearrangement joins TRBV4-2 to TRBJ2-1; TRBD2 agrees at 7 bases. CDR1 LGHNA and CDR2 YNFKEQ come from the germline V gene. There are 16 residues in the CDR3. The CDR3 bases that were read are TGCGCCAGCAGCCAAGAATCTAGCGGCTATAACAATGAG. Protein sequence: CASSQESSGYNNE. The full CDR3 protein is CASSQESSGYNNEQFF.

Comment on this clone: The CDR3 end lies 3 residues beyond the end of the read and is filled in from the germline J gene. The chain is built from TRBV13 and TRBJ1-1; TRBD1 agrees at 10 bases. There are 16 residues in the CDR3. CDR1 and CDR2 from the germline V gene are PRHDT and FYEKMQ (reference sequence). The V segment lost 5 bases and the J segment 4 bases; nucleotides outside the gene matches: 10. The DNA read from the CDR3 is TGTGCCAGCAGCGCCCGACAGGGGGCAGGGATCACTGAA. The encoded protein is CASSARQGAGITE. The entire CDR3 is CASSARQGAGITEAFF.

Turning to this clone: The read finishes 3 residues shy of the CDR3 end, and the germline J gene is used to complete it. The genes are TRBV2 and TRBJ2-5; tentative D call: TRBD2 (5 bases). Germline V gene data show CDR1 as SNHLY and CDR2 as FYNNEI. V was cut by 2 bases and J by 5 bases, with 15 bases left in between. There are 15 residues in the CDR3. CDR3 DNA, as far as it was read: TGTGCCAGCAGTGAATCCCCACTAGGACGGGAGACC. This translates into CASSESPLGRET. The complete CDR3 sequence is CASSESPLGRETQYF.

Worth noting for this clone: The CDR3 end is not reached by the read, which stops 3 residues before it; the germline J gene fills it in. The chain links TRBV20-1 to TRBJ2-3, with D perhaps TRBD2 (5 bases). This CDR3 is built from 13 residues. Trimming took 6 bases from V and 7 from J, leaving 17 bases between them. Germline V gene data show CDR1 as DFQATT and CDR2 as SNEGSKA (reference sequence). The CDR3 is CSAELDFANTQYF. The sequenced part of the CDR3 DNA is TGCAGTGCCGAATTGGACTTTGCTAATACG.

To note about this clone: The CDR3 goes on 3 residues after the read ends, and that part is filled in from the germline J gene. This chain connects TRBV12-3 or TRBV12-4 to TRBJ2-3; TRBD2 aligns across 14 bases. The CDR3 runs to 15 residues. V shed 4 bases, J shed 3 bases, and the junction held 0 bases outside the gene matches. CDR3 loop: CASSWTSGGTDTQYF. CDR3 bases read: TGTGCCAGCAGTTGGACTAGCGGGGGGACAGATACG.

Points on this clone: Read sequence stops 3 residues before the CDR3 end, and the germline J gene provides the missing end. The chain carries TRBV20-1 and TRBJ1-4; perhaps TRBD1 as D (6 bases). The germline V and J ends were trimmed by 6 bases and 7 bases, with 18 bases remaining between them. This CDR3 comprises 14 residues. Germline CDR1 and CDR2: DFQATT and SNEGSKA (reference sequence). CDR3 sequence reads: CSARDIKLGEKLFF. Incomplete CDR3 DNA: TGCAGTGCCCGGGACATAAAGTTAGGTGAAAAA.

Note on this clone: Read coverage stops 3 residues before the CDR3 terminus; the germline J gene supplies the remainder. This chain links TRBV27 with TRBJ2-7; the match to TRBD1 covers 10 bases. The CDR3 is 15 amino acids. Germline assignment: CDR1 MNHEY and CDR2 SMNVEV (reference sequence). V dropped 0 bases and J dropped 5; count of bases not matched to a gene: 4. CDR3 protein: CASSLSGQGRHEQYF. The CDR3 bases that were read are TGTGCCAGCAGTTTATCGGGACAGGGGAGGCACGAG.

Concerning this clone: The CDR3 end is not reached by the read, which stops 3 residues before it; the germline J gene fills it in. J is TRBJ1-2 and V is TRBV7-7; no firm D call. The CDR3 is made up of 18 amino acids. The germline CDR1 and CDR2 sequences are SSHAT and FNYEAQ (reference sequence). The part of the CDR3 DNA that was read is TGTGCCAGCAGCTTAAAAGGGCCCCGTAGATCCTTCTCCTACGAC. Protein: CASSLKGPRRSFSYD. The complete CDR3 reads CASSLKGPRRSFSYDYTF.

A remark on this clone: Read sequence stops 3 residues before the CDR3 end, and the germline J gene provides the missing end. V usage is TRBV19 and J usage is TRBJ1-2; the match to TRBD1 covers 9 bases. The CDR3 is 14 residues long. Germline-derived CDR1 and CDR2 are LNHDA and SQIVND (reference sequence). The trim removed 5 bases at V and 6 bases at J, leaving 7 bases unmatched. The CDR3 region is CASSFLTGGNGYTF. Incomplete CDR3 DNA: TGTGCCAGTAGTTTCCTAACAGGGGGCAATGGC.

To note about this clone: The germline gene is not matched at one end of the junction; a read error may be the cause. The read stops 3 residues short of the end of the CDR3; the missing end is completed from the germline J gene. In the same sample, other DNA sequences code for this CDR3. The chain combines TRBV30 with TRBJ1-3, with D maybe TRBD1 (6 bases). The germline CDR1 and CDR2 sequences are GTSNPN and SVGIG (reference sequence). The CDR3 is 13 residues long. The CDR3 spells CAWSTGIGNTIYF. CDR3 DNA, as far as it was read: TGTGCCTGGAGCACAGGGATTGGAAACACG.

Of note for this clone: Relative to the germline gene, one junction end is altered; a read error may explain this. The CDR3 end lies 3 residues beyond the end of the read and is filled in from the germline J gene. Other DNA sequences from this sample encode an identical CDR3 as well. The rearrangement links TRBV2 to TRBJ1-3, with TRBD1 matching over 7 bases. CDR1 is SNHLY, CDR2 FYNNEI, per germline. This CDR3 has 16 amino acids. CDR3 protein: CASRGQITDSGNTIYF. The sequenced part of the CDR3 DNA is TGTGCCAGCAGGGGACAGATCACCGACTCTGGAAACACT.

A note on this clone: Coverage ceases 3 residues before the CDR3 finishes, and the germline J gene fills in the end. The rearrangement uses TRBV9 and TRBJ2-7, with 10 bases that match TRBD2. V shed 0 bases, J shed 2 bases, and the junction held 5 bases outside the gene matches. The CDR3 extends over 16 amino acids. Germline V gives CDR1 SGDLS, CDR2 YYNGEE. CDR3 region: CASSVGLAGAPYEQYF. Partial CDR3 DNA: TGTGCCAGCAGCGTAGGGCTAGCGGGGGCCCCCTACGAG. The full variable domain, rest sourced from reference TRBV9 and TRBJ2-7, is DSGVTQTPKHLITATGQRVTLRCSPRSGDLSVYWYQQSLDQGLQFLIQYYNGEERAKGNILERFSAQQFPDLHSELNLSSLELGDSALYFCASSVGLAGAPYEQYFGPGTRLTVT.

CDR3 DNA, as far as it was read: TGCAGTGCTGGGGGGTGGGGGGGTCAAGGTCGAAACACC. Protein: CSAGGWGGQGRNT. The CDR3 in its entirety is CSAGGWGGQGRNTIYF. The genes are TRBV20-1 and TRBJ1-3; perhaps TRBD1 as D (5 bases). The CDR3 extends 3 residues past the end of the read, so its final part is completed from the germline J gene. The germline gives CDR1 DFQATT, CDR2 SNEGSKA (reference sequence). The ends were cut back, 5 bases at V and 5 bases at J, with 22 bases in the middle. CDR3 length equals 16 residues.

With respect to this clone: The CDR3 is cut off 3 residues early in the read; its end comes from the germline J gene. V and J are TRBV5-4 and TRBJ2-5; possibly TRBD1 for D (6 bases). Germline V gives CDR1 SGHNT, CDR2 YYREEE (reference sequence). V dropped 3 bases and J dropped 2 bases, with 11 bases sitting between them. The CDR3 is 14 residues long. CDR3 residues: CASSSLRGQETQYF. CDR3 DNA, as far as it was read: TGTGCCAGCAGCTCTTTAAGGGGGCAAGAGACC.

Regarding this clone: The CDR3 extends 3 residues past the end of the read, so its final part is completed from the germline J gene. The V gene is TRBV7-2, the J gene TRBJ1-2; D may be TRBD1 (6 bases). Looked up from germline, CDR1 is SGHTA and CDR2 is FQGNSA. The CDR3 contains 15 residues. V was trimmed by 3 bases and J by 4 bases, leaving 15 bases between them. The sequenced part of the CDR3 DNA is TGTGCCAGCAGCTTGCAGGACAGAGAAATCTATGGC. Translating it yields CASSLQDREIYG. The CDR3 in full is CASSLQDREIYGYTF.

Of note for this clone: The CDR3 extends 3 residues past the end of the read, so its final part is completed from the germline J gene. The chain is built from TRBV13 and TRBJ2-3, with 12 bases lining up with TRBD2. Germline trimming cut 3 bases from V and 6 bases from J; bases unmatched to any gene: 1. Germline V CDR1 and CDR2: PRHDT, FYEKMQ (reference sequence). The CDR3 is 14 residues long. The CDR3 DNA, read in part, is TGTGCCAGCAGCTTCGGACTAGCGGGGGATACG. Translation gives CASSFGLAGDT. The whole CDR3 reads CASSFGLAGDTQYF.

A remark on this clone: The read ends 3 residues early relative to the CDR3; the germline J gene fills the gap. This chain joins TRBV2 and TRBJ1-5; D perhaps matches TRBD1 (6 bases). Germline V lookup: CDR1 SNHLY, CDR2 FYNNEI. The CDR3 is 17 amino acids. The V gene lost 4 bases and the J gene lost 0 bases, with 16 bases spanning the gap. Here the CDR3 reads CASSGYNGQISNQPQHF. The DNA read from the CDR3 is TGTGCCAGCAGTGGCTATAATGGACAGATTAGCAATCAGCCC. Complete variable domain (other parts from reference TRBV2 and TRBJ1-5): EPEVTQTPSHQVTQMGQEVILRCVPISNHLYFYWYRQILGQKVEFLVSFYNNEISEKSEIFDDQFSVERPDGSNFTLKIRSTKLEDSAMYFCASSGYNGQISNQPQHFGDGTRLSIL.

The covered CDR3 bases are TGTGCCAGCAGCACAGACAGGGGGCGCACAGATACG. It is translated as CASSTDRGRTDT. The whole CDR3 sequence is CASSTDRGRTDTQYF. The chain combines TRBV7-9 with TRBJ2-3; 10 bases map to TRBD1. The CDR3 extends 3 residues past the end of the read, so its final part is completed from the germline J gene. The V segment lost 5 bases and the J segment 1 base; nucleotides outside the gene matches: 3. The length of the CDR3 is 15 residues. Germline CDR1 is SEHNR and CDR2 is FQNEAQ (reference sequence).

The sequenced CDR3 bases are TGTGCCAGCTCTCCGGTCACCGGGGAG. Its protein is CASSPVTGE. The full-length CDR3 reads as CASSPVTGELFF. This chain connects TRBV18 to TRBJ2-2, with D unclear. The read stops 3 residues short of the end of the CDR3; the missing end is completed from the germline J gene. Deletions cut 6 bases from V and 4 bases from J, with 6 bases between. The length of the CDR3 is 12 residues. Germline V CDR1 and CDR2: KGHSH, LQKENI.

With respect to this clone: Coverage ceases 3 residues before the CDR3 finishes, and the germline J gene fills in the end. The chain employs TRBV5-4 and TRBJ2-7; the D gene is possibly TRBD2 (6 bases). Trimming took off 0 bases at V and 2 bases at J, with 9 bases between the two ends. This CDR3 has 14 residues. Per the germline V gene, CDR1 is SGHNT and CDR2 is YYREEE (reference sequence). Incomplete CDR3 DNA: TGTGCCAGCAGCTTGGGAGGACTAACCTACGAG. Amino acid sequence: CASSLGGLTYE. The entire CDR3 protein reads CASSLGGLTYEQYF.

Turning to this clone: The read halts 3 residues ahead of the CDR3 end, with the missing end drawn from the germline J gene. V gene TRBV5-1 combines with J gene TRBJ1-2, with 7 positions matching TRBD1. Germline V gene sequence: CDR1 SGHRS, CDR2 YFSETQ. The CDR3 consists of 15 residues. Losses at the gene ends were 2 bases for V and 5 bases for J; bases not matched to a gene: 9. Partial CDR3 DNA: TGCGCCAGCAGCTTAGGTGCCCAGGGGGTTTATGGC. Amino acid sequence: CASSLGAQGVYG. The whole CDR3 sequence is CASSLGAQGVYGYTF. The entire variable domain, with the rest obtained from reference TRBV5-1 and TRBJ1-2, is as follows: KAGVTQTPRYLIKTRGQQVTLSCSPISGHRSVSWYQQTPGQGLQFLFEYFSETQRNKGNFPGRFSGRQFSNSRSEMNVSTLELGDSALYLCASSLGAQGVYGYTFGSGTRLTVV.

As regards this clone: The read terminates 3 residues before the CDR3 end, so the remaining end is supplied by the germline J gene. The J gene is TRBJ2-7, the V gene TRBV7-9; possibly TRBD1 for D (6 bases). Germline V gene data show CDR1 as SEHNR and CDR2 as FQNEAQ (reference sequence). Trimming cost V 5 bases and J 2 bases, with 16 bases left between them. The CDR3 length is 15 residues. The DNA read from the CDR3 is TGTGCCAGCAGCCTTATGTTGGGACACCCCTACGAG. Amino acids: CASSLMLGHPYE. The full-length CDR3 reads as CASSLMLGHPYEQYF.

This clone shows up as medium-sized by frequency. The CDR3 end falls 3 residues outside the read, so it is completed with the germline J gene. This chain connects TRBV14 to TRBJ2-2, with TRBD2 matching 7 bases. Germline CDR1 is SGHDN and CDR2 is FVKESK. V dropped 1 base and J dropped 2; count of bases not matched to a gene: 1. CDR3 length: 15 amino acids. The CDR3 sequence is CASSQAGGNTGELFF. Partial CDR3 DNA: TGTGCCAGCAGCCAAGCGGGGGGAAACACCGGGGAG.

Worth noting for this clone: The read ends 3 residues early relative to the CDR3; the germline J gene fills the gap. The V gene is TRBV19, the J gene TRBJ1-5; D is unresolved. This CDR3 comprises 14 residues. CDR1 is LNHDA, CDR2 SQIVND, per germline (reference sequence). V dropped 7 bases and J dropped 3 bases, with 13 bases sitting between them. CDR3 DNA (partial): TGTGCCAGTATTAAGAGGGCCGACAATCAGCCC. Its protein is CASIKRADNQP. The complete CDR3 protein is CASIKRADNQPQHF.